These 10 T cell receptor beta chains were sequenced from one sample in a study of cytomegalovirus exposure and HLA in healthy donors. PCR used 60 Vbeta primers and 13 Jbeta primers. TCRdb keeps only in-frame clones here, not all; method: immunoSEQ multiplex PCR. The data show 150,000 to 200,000 clones, with approximately 83% seen just once and roughly 10% held by the top ten. Sequenced: PBMCs. Receptors originate from a man younger than 35 in good health and CMV-seropositive.

This clone was observed once. The CDR3 DNA sequence: TGCACCAGCAGCCGGTGGACAGGGAACGAAAGGGGCGAGCAGTTCTTC. Translating gives CTSSRWTGNERGEQFF. This chain joins TRBV1 and TRBJ2-1; TRBD1 is the table's D call and was not checked against the DNA. TRBV1 is a listed pseudogene. The CDR3 is 16 amino acids.

This chain uses TRBV6-4 with TRBJ2-7; TRBD1 is a possible D gene (6 bases). Germline V gene lookup returns CDR1 MRHNA and CDR2 SNTAGT. CDR3 length: 13 residues. V was pared by 1 base and J by 5 bases, with 9 bases between. The CDR3 region has the DNA TGTGCCAGCAGTGACTTTCCAGGGGACGAGCAGTACTTC. It translates to CASSDFPGDEQYF.

This chain joins TRBV15 and TRBJ2-5; 7 bases are shared with TRBD1. From germline, CDR1 is LNHNV and CDR2 YYDKDF (reference sequence). The CDR3 loop spans 15 amino acids. The J segment lost 6 bases and the V segment lost 5 bases, leaving 12 bases of the junction unmatched. CDR3 amino acids: CATSALPQGFQTQYF. CDR3 coding DNA: TGTGCCACCAGCGCCCTGCCACAGGGGTTCCAGACCCAGTACTTC.

The chain carries TRBV29-1 and TRBJ1-1; no firm D call. Trimming took 3 bases from V and 2 from J, leaving 7 bases between them. The CDR3 is 12 amino acids. Germline V gene lookup returns CDR1 SQVTM and CDR2 ANQGSEA. CDR3 in DNA: TGCAGCGTTGAGTACAGTAACACTGAAGCTTTCTTT. As protein: CSVEYSNTEAFF.

The rearrangement joins TRBV30 to TRBJ1-1, with TRBD1 matching 9 bases. The CDR3 sequence is 17 residues long. Germline values: CDR1 GTSNPN, CDR2 SVGIG (reference sequence). The junction had 13 bases not matched to a gene; V was cut back by 2 bases and J by 3 bases. The CDR3 sequence: CAWSTSGTGLIDTEAFF. DNA for the CDR3: TGTGCCTGGAGTACATCCGGGACAGGGCTTATAGACACTGAAGCTTTCTTT.

This chain's CDR3 is CASSRGRWEKLFF. The DNA of the CDR3 is TGTGCCAGCTCACGTGGGAGATGGGAAAAACTGTTTTTT. The V and J genes are TRBV18 and TRBJ1-4; unclear D gene. V was shortened by 4 bases and J by 8 bases, with 11 bases between the two germline ends. Germline CDR1 reads KGHSH; CDR2 reads LQKENI. There are 13 residues in the CDR3.

V is TRBV11-2 and J is TRBJ2-1, with D unresolved. With 0 bases removed from V and 3 bases from J, the gap between germline ends came to 3 bases. Germline V gene lookup returns CDR1 SGHAT and CDR2 FQNNGV. CDR3 length equals 13 residues. In DNA, the CDR3 is TGTGCCAGCAGCTTAGACCACTACAATGAGCAGTTCTTC. Translation: CASSLDHYNEQFF.

The CDR3 DNA reads as TGTGCCAGTCAGGGCGGGATATTGGCAAACACTGAAGCTTTCTTT. Its protein is CASQGGILANTEAFF. This sequence joins TRBV19 and TRBJ1-1, with a possible D match to TRBD1 (5 bases). Germline V gene lookup returns CDR1 LNHDA and CDR2 SQIVND (reference sequence). With 8 bases removed from V and 2 bases from J, the gap between germline ends came to 18 bases. This CDR3 region has 15 residues.

V gene TRBV10-3 combines with J gene TRBJ2-7; 10 nucleotides line up with TRBD2. The CDR3 extends over 14 amino acids. V lost 1 base to trimming and J lost 3 bases; unmatched junction nucleotides: 0. Per germline, CDR1 ENHRY and CDR2 SYGVKD. The CDR3 spells CAISELAGGYEQYF. In DNA form, the CDR3 reads TGTGCCATCAGTGAGTTAGCGGGGGGCTACGAGCAGTACTTC.

The chain links TRBV5-6 to TRBJ1-2; TRBD1 might be the D (6 bases). V lost 1 base to trimming and J lost 2 bases, with 15 bases between them. This CDR3 has 16 residues. Germline V lookup: CDR1 SGHDT, CDR2 YYEEEE. The CDR3 is CASSLTVSTGNYGYTF. In DNA, the CDR3 is TGTGCCAGCAGCTTGACGGTGTCAACAGGGAACTATGGCTACACCTTC.